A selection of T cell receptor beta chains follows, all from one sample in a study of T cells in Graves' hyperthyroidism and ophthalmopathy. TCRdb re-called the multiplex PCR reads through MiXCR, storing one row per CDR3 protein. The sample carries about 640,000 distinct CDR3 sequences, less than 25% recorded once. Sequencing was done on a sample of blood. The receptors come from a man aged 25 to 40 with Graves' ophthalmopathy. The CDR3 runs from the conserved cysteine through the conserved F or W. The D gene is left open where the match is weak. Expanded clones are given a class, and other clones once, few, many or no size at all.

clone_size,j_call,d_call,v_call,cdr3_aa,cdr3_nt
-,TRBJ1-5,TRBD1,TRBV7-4,CASSPWTGRYSNQPQHF,TGTGCCAGCAGCCCCTGGACAGGGCGATATAGCAATCAGCCCCAGCATTTT
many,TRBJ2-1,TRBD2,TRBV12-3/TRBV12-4,CASSPAAGTGTGTSAYNEQFF,TGTGCCAGCAGTCCTGCTGCCGGGACAGGAACTGGGACTAGCGCATACAATGAGCAGTTCTTC
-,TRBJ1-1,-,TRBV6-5,CASSYSMQTHTEAFF,TGTGCCAGCAGTTACTCAATGCAGACGCACACTGAAGCTTTCTTT
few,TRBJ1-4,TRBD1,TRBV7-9,CASSLQGINEKLFF,TGTGCCAGCAGCCTACAGGGGATTAATGAAAAACTGTTTTTT
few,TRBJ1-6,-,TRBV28,CATTGRVLGSPLHF,TGTGCCACTACAGGGAGGGTCCTCGGCTCACCCCTCCACTTT
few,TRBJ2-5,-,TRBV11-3,CADFAGETQYF,TGTGCCGACTTTGCGGGAGAGACCCAGTACTTC
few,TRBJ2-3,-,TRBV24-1,CATSDPSLGSTDTQYF,TGTGCCACCAGTGATCCGTCTCTAGGCAGCACAGATACGCAGTATTTT
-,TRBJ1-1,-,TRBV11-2,CASSLGVTGYGTEAFF,TGTGCCAGCAGCTTAGGGGTCACAGGGTATGGCACTGAAGCTTTCTTT
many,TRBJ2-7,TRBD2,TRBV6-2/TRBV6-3,CASRSGGSSYEQYF,TGTGCCAGCAGGAGCGGGGGCAGCTCCTACGAGCAGTACTTC
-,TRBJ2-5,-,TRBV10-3,CAISEVLRGSETQYF,TGTGCCATCAGTGAGGTCCTAAGGGGGTCGGAGACCCAGTACTTC
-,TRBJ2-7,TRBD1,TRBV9,CASSETGGLDEQYF,TGTGCCAGCAGCGAGACAGGGGGCCTGGACGAGCAGTACTTC
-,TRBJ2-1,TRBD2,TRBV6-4,CASSWTPPTSVSYNEQFF,TGTGCCAGCAGTTGGACCCCACCGACTAGCGTTTCCTACAATGAGCAGTTCTTC
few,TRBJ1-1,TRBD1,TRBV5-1,CASSLGQGVWTEAFF,TGCGCCAGCAGCTTGGGACAGGGGGTTTGGACTGAAGCTTTCTTT
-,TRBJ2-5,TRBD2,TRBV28,CASSPGLAGGAETQYF,TGTGCCAGCAGCCCCGGACTAGCGGGAGGCGCAGAGACCCAGTACTTC
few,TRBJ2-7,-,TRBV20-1,CSAPTGEGDEQYF,TGCAGTGCCCCGACAGGGGAGGGCGACGAGCAGTACTTC
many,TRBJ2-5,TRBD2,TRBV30,CAWSWPSGLIQETQYF,TGTGCCTGGAGTTGGCCTAGCGGACTTATCCAAGAGACCCAGTACTTC
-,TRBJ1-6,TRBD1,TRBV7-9,CASSYNGQGLNSPLHF,TGTGCCAGCAGCTACAATGGACAGGGCTTGAATTCACCCCTCCACTTT
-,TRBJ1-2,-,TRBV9,CASRDNSFDYTF,TGTGCCAGCAGGGACAACTCCTTCGACTACACCTTC
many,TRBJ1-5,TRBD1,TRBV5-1,CASSLEGADQPQHF,TGTGCCAGCAGTTTAGAGGGGGCCGATCAGCCCCAGCATTTT
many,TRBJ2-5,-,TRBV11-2,CASSLDRQETQYF,TGTGCCAGCAGCTTAGATCGCCAAGAGACCCAGTACTTC
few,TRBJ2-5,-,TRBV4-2,CASSQSSQRASIETQYF,TGTGCCAGCAGCCAAAGCTCTCAGCGGGCGAGCATCGAGACCCAGTACTTC
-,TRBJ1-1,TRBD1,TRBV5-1,CASRRTPTGANTEAFF,TGCGCCAGCAGACGAACCCCGACAGGGGCGAACACTGAAGCTTTCTTT
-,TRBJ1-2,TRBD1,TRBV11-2,CASSFPQGAVDGYTF,TGTGCCAGCAGCTTTCCACAGGGGGCTGTCGATGGCTACACCTTC
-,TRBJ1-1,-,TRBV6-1,CATAGGGTEAFF,TGTGCCACCGCCGGTGGGGGGACTGAAGCTTTCTTT
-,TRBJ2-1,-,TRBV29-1,CSVERVRSPSNEQFF,TGCAGCGTTGAACGGGTTAGGTCCCCCTCCAATGAGCAGTTCTTC
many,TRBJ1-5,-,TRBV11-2,CASSDTGGYQPQHF,TGTGCCAGCAGCGACACTGGGGGTTATCAGCCCCAGCATTTT
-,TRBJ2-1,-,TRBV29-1,CSVEWPLHEQFF,TGCAGCGTTGAATGGCCCCTCCATGAGCAGTTCTTC
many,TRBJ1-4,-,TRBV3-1,CASSQSSEEEKLFF,TGTGCCAGCAGCCAATCCTCAGAAGAGGAAAAACTGTTTTTT
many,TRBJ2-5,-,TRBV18,CASSPAMEETQYF,TGTGCCAGCTCACCAGCCATGGAAGAGACCCAGTACTTC
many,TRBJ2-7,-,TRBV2,CASSELLEDPYEQYF,TGTGCCAGCAGTGAATTACTAGAAGATCCCTACGAGCAGTACTTC
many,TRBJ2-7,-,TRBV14,CASSQQGLLWEQYF,TGTGCCAGCAGCCAACAGGGACTCTTATGGGAGCAGTACTTC
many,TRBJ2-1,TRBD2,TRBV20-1,CSASSGTSYNEQFF,TGCAGTGCTAGTAGCGGGACTTCCTACAATGAGCAGTTCTTC
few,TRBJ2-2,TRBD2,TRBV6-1,CASSPPGLAGVGTGELFF,TGTGCCAGCAGTCCTCCGGGACTAGCGGGAGTGGGTACCGGGGAGCTGTTTTTT
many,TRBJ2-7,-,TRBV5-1,CASSTQQGSSYEQYF,TGCGCCAGCAGCACCCAGCAGGGGAGCTCCTACGAGCAGTACTTC
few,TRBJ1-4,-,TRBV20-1,CSAWSMSATNEKLFF,TGCAGTGCTTGGTCAATGAGTGCAACTAATGAAAAACTGTTTTTT
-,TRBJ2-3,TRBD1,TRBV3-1,CASSSRTGGAYTQYF,TGTGCCAGCAGCTCGCGGACAGGGGGCGCCTATACGCAGTATTTT
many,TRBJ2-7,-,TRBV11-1,CASSFEGNSYEQYF,TGTGCCAGCAGCTTTGAGGGGAATTCCTACGAGCAGTACTTC
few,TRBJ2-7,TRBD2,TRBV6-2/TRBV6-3,CASSYVGAGEQYF,TGTGCCAGCAGTTACGTGGGAGCGGGGGAGCAGTACTTC
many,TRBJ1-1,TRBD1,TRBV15,CATKPGQALMNTEAFF,TGTGCCACCAAACCGGGACAGGCGCTTATGAACACTGAAGCTTTCTTT
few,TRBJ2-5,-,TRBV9,CASSANGEAQYF,TGTGCCAGCAGCGCCAATGGGGAAGCCCAGTACTTC
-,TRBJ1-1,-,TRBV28,CASSYPGGNTEAFF,TGTGCCAGCAGCTACCCGGGGGGGAACACTGAAGCTTTCTTT
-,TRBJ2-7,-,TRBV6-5,CASSYTRLGGPYEQYF,TGTGCCAGCAGTTACACAAGGCTTGGGGGACCCTACGAGCAGTACTTC
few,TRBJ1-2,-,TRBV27,CASRDSGTVGYTF,TGTGCCAGCAGGGATTCCGGGACGGTCGGCTACACCTTC
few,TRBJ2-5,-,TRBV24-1,CATGGGRETQYF,TGTGCCACCGGCGGAGGGAGGGAGACCCAGTACTTC
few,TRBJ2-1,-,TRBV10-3,CAISDLLEYNEQFF,TGTGCCATCAGTGACCTGCTAGAATACAATGAGCAGTTCTTC
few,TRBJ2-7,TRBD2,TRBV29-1,CSVGLAGMYEQYF,TGCAGCGTTGGACTAGCGGGAATGTACGAGCAGTACTTC
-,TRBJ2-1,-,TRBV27,CASSFPRQGRVEQFF,TGTGCCAGCAGTTTTCCCAGGCAGGGGAGGGTTGAGCAGTTCTTC
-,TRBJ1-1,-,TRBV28,CASSPWTLEGTEAFF,TGTGCCAGCAGTCCTTGGACTCTGGAGGGCACTGAAGCTTTCTTT
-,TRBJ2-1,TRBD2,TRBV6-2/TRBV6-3,CASSFAGTSGVNEQFF,TGTGCCAGCAGTTTCGCCGGGACTAGCGGAGTAAATGAGCAGTTCTTC
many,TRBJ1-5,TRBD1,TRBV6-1,CASRAGTALNQPQHF,TGTGCCAGCAGAGCCGGGACAGCATTAAATCAGCCCCAGCATTTT
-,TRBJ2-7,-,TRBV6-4,CASRPQQGPPAYEQYF,TGTGCCAGCAGACCACAACAGGGACCGCCGGCCTACGAGCAGTACTTC
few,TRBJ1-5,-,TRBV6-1,CASSDDRSVQPQHF,TGTGCCAGCAGTGACGACAGGTCGGTCCAGCCCCAGCATTTT
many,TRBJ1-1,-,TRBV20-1,CSATLPRGTSNTEAFF,TGCAGTGCTACCCTACCTAGAGGTACCTCGAACACTGAAGCTTTCTTT
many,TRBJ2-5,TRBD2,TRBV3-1,CASRAGLAGGRETQYF,TGTGCCAGCAGAGCCGGACTAGCGGGAGGTCGAGAGACCCAGTACTTC
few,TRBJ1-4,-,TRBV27,CASSFSVEANEKLFF,TGTGCCAGCAGTTTTTCTGTGGAGGCTAATGAAAAACTGTTTTTT